The T cell receptor beta chain described here comes from a study of shared clonotypes between healthy human individuals. Broader study findings: Naive CD4 clonotype sharing across several donors was around 5%. Few donors limited the genetic and exposure-history diversity represented. Memory subsets generally showed lower estimated richness than naive subsets.

In the original processing: ImmunoSEQ junction-only sequences lacked quality scores, so their filtering differed. Clones were sequenced by immunoSEQ multiplex PCR, and TCRdb holds only the in-frame ones, with some missing. Clone size and V and J calls were adopted from that table, with D and trimming inferred from the DNA. The data contain around 2.3 million clones, almost 96% of them singletons. Germline V CDR1 and CDR2: SGHRS, YFSETQ. V dropped 4 bases and J dropped 1; count of bases not matched to a gene: 4. The CDR3 runs to 15 residues. For this clone: The antigen is not known. The sample carries other DNA sequences with the same CDR3.

The clonotype comes from a young man in good health. The chain uses TRBV5-1 and TRBJ2-7, with 11 nucleotides matching TRBD2. The sequencing input was naive CD4+ T cells sorted from blood. Sample subset: CD45RA+ positively selected. This CDR3 reads CASSRLAGGSYEQYF. The CDR3 region has the DNA TGCGCCAGCAGCAGGCTAGCGGGGGGATCCTACGAGCAGTACTTC.